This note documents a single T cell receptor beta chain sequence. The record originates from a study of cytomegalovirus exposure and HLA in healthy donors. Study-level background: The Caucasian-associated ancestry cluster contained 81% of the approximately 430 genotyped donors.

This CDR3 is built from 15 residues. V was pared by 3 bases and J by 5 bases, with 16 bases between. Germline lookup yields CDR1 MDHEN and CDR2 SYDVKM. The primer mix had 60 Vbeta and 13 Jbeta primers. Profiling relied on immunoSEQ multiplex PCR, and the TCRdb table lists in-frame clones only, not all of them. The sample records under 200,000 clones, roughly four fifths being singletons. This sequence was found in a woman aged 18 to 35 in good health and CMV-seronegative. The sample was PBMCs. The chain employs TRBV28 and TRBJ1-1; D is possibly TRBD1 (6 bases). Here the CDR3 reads CASSLTGRGGTEAFF. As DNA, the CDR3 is TGTGCCAGCAGTTTGACGGGCAGGGGCGGAACTGAAGCTTTCTTT.